This T cell receptor beta chain was captured by sequencing in a study of T cell responses to AZD1222 COVID-19 vaccine. Broader study findings: Clonal diversity was possibly underestimated, and white British individuals and females predominated among donors. Once two AZD1222 doses were given, Spike-specific TCR breadth and depth went up.

Concerning this clone itself: Its cognate antigen is unknown.

Germline trimming cut 3 bases from V and 4 bases from J; bases unmatched to any gene: 5. CDR3 length: 15 amino acids. Germline values: CDR1 DFQATT, CDR2 SNEGSKA (reference sequence). Sequencing used immunoSEQ multiplex PCR; TCRdb keeps in-frame clones, though not all of them. Found here are 100,000 to 150,000 clones, about 89% of them singletons; the top ten hold about 1.6%. Here the sequenced sample was peripheral blood, taken on day 0 of AZD1222 vaccination. This TCR derives from an adult in good health. V usage is TRBV20-1 and J usage is TRBJ2-1; 11 bases line up with TRBD2. The CDR3 sequence is CSASSGTSGYNEQFF. CDR3 sequence (DNA): TGCAGTGCTAGTTCGGGGACTAGCGGTTACAATGAGCAGTTCTTC.